A single sample gave rise to the 26 T cell receptor beta chains below, sequenced in a study of cytomegalovirus exposure and HLA in healthy donors. Produced via immunoSEQ multiplex PCR; TCRdb's table is partial and in-frame only. This sample yields about 130,000 clones, of which roughly nine tenths are seen a single time; 3% to 4% belongs to the top ten. The sequencing sample was made of PBMCs. All receptors come from a man aged 25 to 40 in good health and CMV-seronegative.

This chain links TRBV6-6 with TRBJ2-5; 8 bases line up with TRBD1. The trim removed 2 bases at V and 4 bases at J, leaving 9 bases unmatched. CDR3 length equals 16 residues. Germline lookup yields CDR1 MNHNY and CDR2 SVGAGI (reference sequence). The CDR3 region has the DNA TGTGCCAGCAGTTACCCTCTTGACAGGGGAGGAGAGACCCAGTACTTC. This encodes CASSYPLDRGGETQYF.

V is TRBV11-2 and J is TRBJ1-5, with D hard to call. This CDR3 is 15 amino acids long. Germline values: CDR1 SGHAT, CDR2 FQNNGV. Trimming pared 0 bases from V and 0 bases from J, leaving 6 bases between. CDR3 sequence (DNA): TGTGCCAGCAGCTTAGACAGGTATAGCAATCAGCCCCAGCATTTT. This translates into CASSLDRYSNQPQHF.

In regard to this clone: The sample contains more than one DNA sequence encoding this CDR3. This chain joins TRBV5-1 and TRBJ2-7; D gene uncertain. CDR3 length equals 14 residues. Between the trimmed V and J ends, which lost 0 bases and 0 bases, there was a span of 7 bases. The V gene's germline CDR1 is SGHRS and CDR2 YFSETQ. The CDR3 sequence: CASSLGRSSYEQYF. CDR3 DNA sequence: TGCGCCAGCAGCTTGGGTCGTAGCTCCTACGAGCAGTACTTC.

This chain connects TRBV7-2 to TRBJ2-5; weak D call: TRBD2 (6 bases). Germline V lookup: CDR1 SGHTA, CDR2 FQGNSA. This CDR3 has 18 amino acids. V was trimmed by 5 bases and J by 7 bases, leaving 29 bases between them. The CDR3 protein is CASSPDLLKRRKAGTQYF. Here the CDR3 DNA reads TGTGCCAGCAGCCCGGACCTCTTAAAACGGCGGAAAGCGGGGACCCAGTACTTC.

Remarks on this clone: The sample has other DNA sequences that encode this CDR3 too. The chain recombines TRBV19 with TRBJ1-5; D remains unclear. Trimming removed 3 bases from V and 0 bases from J, with 9 bases in between. This CDR3 has 15 residues. From germline, CDR1 is LNHDA and CDR2 SQIVND (reference sequence). The chain's CDR3 is CASSIAGYSNQPQHF. The CDR3 DNA sequence: TGTGCCAGTAGTATTGCGGGTTATAGCAATCAGCCCCAGCATTTT.

This clone was found once. The genes are TRBV6-1 and TRBJ1-5; no clear D. V was cut by 2 bases and J by 2 bases, with 4 bases left in between. CDR1 and CDR2 from the germline V gene are MNHNS and SASEGT. The CDR3 totals 13 residues. The CDR3 DNA sequence: TGTGCCAGCAGTGAACAGGGCAATCAGCCCCAGCATTTT. Translation gives CASSEQGNQPQHF.

V usage is TRBV4-3 and J usage is TRBJ1-3; D gene ambiguous. V gave up 0 bases and J gave up 0 bases, with 9 bases separating them. This CDR3 has 16 amino acids. Per the germline V gene, CDR1 is LGHNA and CDR2 is YSLEER. The chain's CDR3 is CASSQDRSSSGNTIYF. CDR3 nucleotides: TGCGCCAGCAGCCAAGATAGGTCTAGCTCTGGAAACACCATATATTTT.

The chain recombines TRBV4-3 with TRBJ1-3, with D perhaps matching TRBD1 (5 bases). This CDR3 spans 17 amino acids. V shed 4 bases and J shed 3 bases, with 19 bases lying between them. Germline values: CDR1 LGHNA, CDR2 YSLEER. The CDR3 reads CASSPTLTRTFGNTIYF. The CDR3 region has the DNA TGCGCCAGCAGCCCAACTCTTACGCGGACATTTGGAAACACCATATATTTT.

This clone has just one count. The genes are TRBV7-9 and TRBJ2-4; tentatively, D is TRBD2 (5 bases). The V and J ends lost 3 bases and 2 bases respectively, with 11 bases between them. The CDR3 is 15 amino acids. Germline CDR1 and CDR2: SEHNR and FQNEAQ (reference sequence). The CDR3 DNA follows: TGTGCCAGCAGCTTTTCGGGGTCTTCCAAAAACATTCAGTACTTC. Its protein is CASSFSGSSKNIQYF.

V and J are TRBV11-2 and TRBJ1-1, with no clear D. The CDR3 loop spans 16 amino acids. The germline V and J ends were trimmed by 5 bases and 0 bases, with 16 bases remaining between them. Germline V CDR1 and CDR2: SGHAT, FQNNGV. The CDR3 region is CASSRSGMEMNTEAFF. Written as DNA, the CDR3 is TGTGCCAGCAGCCGTTCCGGGATGGAGATGAACACTGAAGCTTTCTTT. Variable domain in full (rest from reference TRBV11-2 and TRBJ1-1): EAGVAQSPRYKIIEKRQSVAFWCNPISGHATLYWYQQILGQGPKLLIQFQNNGVVDDSQLPKDRFSAERLKGVDSTLKIQPAKLEDSAVYLCASSRSGMEMNTEAFFGQGTRLTVV.

The rearrangement uses TRBV19 and TRBJ2-3, with D possibly matching TRBD1 (5 bases). Between the trimmed V and J ends, which lost 3 bases and 5 bases, there was a span of 9 bases. This CDR3 has 13 residues. The V gene's germline CDR1 is LNHDA and CDR2 SQIVND (reference sequence). The CDR3 protein is CASSMTARDTQYF. The CDR3 DNA reads as TGTGCCAGTAGTATGACAGCTCGAGATACGCAGTATTTT.

V usage is TRBV18 and J usage is TRBJ2-3, with D unresolved. Germline V gene lookup returns CDR1 KGHSH and CDR2 LQKENI. There are 13 residues in the CDR3. Trimming left V 3 bases short and J 0 bases short, with 4 bases between. DNA for the CDR3: TGTGCCAGCTCACCGACTAGCACAGATACGCAGTATTTT. Its protein is CASSPTSTDTQYF.

The chain links TRBV14 to TRBJ2-3; D is unclear. This CDR3 has 13 amino acids. From germline, CDR1 is SGHDN and CDR2 FVKESK. V was trimmed by 3 bases and J by 7 bases, leaving 11 bases between them. CDR3 sequence (DNA): TGTGCCAGCAGCCACAGTCGATTTTATACGCAGTATTTT. This sequence encodes CASSHSRFYTQYF.

This chain connects TRBV5-4 to TRBJ1-4, with D hard to call. Germline-derived CDR1 and CDR2 are SGHNT and YYREEE (reference sequence). This CDR3 is built from 15 residues. V shed 0 bases and J shed 8 bases, with 14 bases lying between them. The CDR3 spells CASSLAGVVAEKLFF. CDR3 nucleotides: TGTGCCAGCAGCTTGGCCGGGGTGGTGGCGGAAAAACTGTTTTTT.

V usage is TRBV6-5 and J usage is TRBJ2-2; 8 bases are shared with TRBD1. The CDR3 is 14 amino acids. Germline trimming cut 6 bases from V and 6 bases from J; bases unmatched to any gene: 6. CDR1 and CDR2 from the germline V gene are MNHEY and SVGAGI. The CDR3 DNA is TGTGCCAGCAGCCGACAGGGGTCCCCCGGGGAGCTGTTTTTT. As protein: CASSRQGSPGELFF.

CDR3 DNA sequence: TGTGCCAGCAGCTTGCAGACTAGGGGCACTGAAGCTTTCTTT. As protein: CASSLQTRGTEAFF. This chain uses TRBV5-4 with TRBJ1-1; perhaps TRBD1 as D (5 bases). The CDR3 totals 14 residues. Germline assignment: CDR1 SGHNT and CDR2 YYREEE (reference sequence). The V end was cut by 1 base, the J end by 4 bases, with 11 bases between.

V usage is TRBV6-5 and J usage is TRBJ1-4; 8 bases fit TRBD1. The CDR3 consists of 13 residues. CDR1 MNHEY and CDR2 SVGAGI come from the germline V gene. After removal of 5 bases from V and 6 bases from J, the junction contained 2 bases not matched to a gene. Written as DNA, the CDR3 is TGTGCCAGCAGTGACAGGGGCCATGAAAAACTGTTTTTT. It translates to CASSDRGHEKLFF.

V usage is TRBV7-6 and J usage is TRBJ2-1, with 8 bases aligning to TRBD1. V was pared by 5 bases and J by 8 bases, with 5 bases of the junction left unmatched. This CDR3 spans 13 amino acids. The germline V gene has CDR1 SGHVS and CDR2 FNYEAQ. CDR3 sequence reads: CASSATTGDEQFF. The CDR3 DNA sequence: TGTGCCAGCAGCGCGACGACAGGGGATGAGCAGTTCTTC.

V and J are TRBV19 and TRBJ1-3; possibly TRBD1 for D (6 bases). The CDR3 has 15 residues. CDR1 and CDR2 from the germline V gene are LNHDA and SQIVND (reference sequence). V dropped 7 bases and J dropped 0 bases, with 13 bases sitting between them. For the CDR3, the DNA is TGTGCCAGTACCCCGGACAGAAACTCTGGAAACACCATATATTTT. Translated: CASTPDRNSGNTIYF.

The rearrangement uses TRBV4-1 and TRBJ1-3, with no clear D. Trimming took 0 bases from V and 2 from J, leaving 11 bases between them. This CDR3 has 16 residues. CDR1 is MGHRA, CDR2 YSYEKL, per germline. CDR3 sequence: CASSQDPRYPGNTIYF. The CDR3, as DNA: TGCGCCAGCAGCCAAGATCCCCGGTATCCTGGAAACACCATATATTTT.

The chain combines TRBV11-2 with TRBJ1-2; possible D gene TRBD1, 5 bases. This CDR3 contains 14 residues. CDR1 and CDR2 (germline): SGHAT, FQNNGV. V lost 5 bases, J lost 1 base, and 11 bases lay in between. The CDR3 bases are TGTGCCAGCAGCCTAACAGACAGTAACTATGGCTACACCTTC. This translates into CASSLTDSNYGYTF.

The chain has TRBV2 and TRBJ1-5; D is undetermined. With 6 bases removed from V and 3 bases from J, the gap between germline ends came to 6 bases. This CDR3 comprises 12 residues. Germline V gene sequence: CDR1 SNHLY, CDR2 FYNNEI. CDR3: CASSGNNQPQHF. The CDR3, as DNA: TGTGCCAGCAGCGGGAACAATCAGCCCCAGCATTTT.

The gene calls are TRBV19 and TRBJ1-5, with D maybe TRBD1 (5 bases). The V gene's germline CDR1 is LNHDA and CDR2 SQIVND (reference sequence). V lost 1 base and J lost 1, with 8 bases in between. The CDR3 sequence is 15 residues long. Written as DNA, the CDR3 is TGTGCCAGTAGTATAGTCCGACAGAGCAATCAGCCCCAGCATTTT. It codes for CASSIVRQSNQPQHF.

The V call is TRBV5-1, the J call TRBJ2-7, with D possibly matching TRBD1 (6 bases). V was pared by 4 bases and J by 5 bases, with 13 bases between. CDR3 length equals 13 residues. Germline lookup yields CDR1 SGHRS and CDR2 YFSETQ. CDR3 sequence: CASSPDRANEQYF. For the CDR3, the DNA is TGCGCCAGCAGCCCGGACAGAGCCAACGAGCAGTACTTC.

This chain connects TRBV4-2 to TRBJ2-7; maybe TRBD2 (6 bases). V lost 0 bases, J lost 3 bases, and 9 bases lay in between. Germline lookup yields CDR1 LGHNA and CDR2 YNFKEQ. There are 14 residues in the CDR3. CDR3 amino acids: CASSQDRGIYEQYF. In nucleotides, the CDR3 is TGTGCCAGCAGCCAAGACCGGGGGATCTACGAGCAGTACTTC.

This rearrangement joins TRBV2 to TRBJ2-7; D remains unclear. Germline CDR1 and CDR2: SNHLY and FYNNEI. The CDR3 runs to 11 residues. Trimming took off 8 bases at V and 7 bases at J, with 12 bases between the two ends. The CDR3 reads CASRTALEQYF. CDR3 DNA: TGTGCCAGCCGCACAGCCCTTGAGCAGTACTTC.